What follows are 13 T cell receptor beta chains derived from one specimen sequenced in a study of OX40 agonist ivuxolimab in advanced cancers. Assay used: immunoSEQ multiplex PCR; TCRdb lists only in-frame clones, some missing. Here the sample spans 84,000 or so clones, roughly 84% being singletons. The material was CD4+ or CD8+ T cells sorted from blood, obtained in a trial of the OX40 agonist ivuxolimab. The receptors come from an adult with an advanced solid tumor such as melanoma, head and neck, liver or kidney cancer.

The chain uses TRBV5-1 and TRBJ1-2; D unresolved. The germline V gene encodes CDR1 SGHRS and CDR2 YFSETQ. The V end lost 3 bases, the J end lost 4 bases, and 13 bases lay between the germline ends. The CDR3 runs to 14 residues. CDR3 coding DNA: TGCGCCAGCAGCTCTTCGAATGGTCGCTATGGCTACACCTTC. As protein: CASSSSNGRYGYTF.

Written as DNA, the CDR3 is TGTGCCACCAGCAGAGGGGACAGCTCTGGAAACACCATATATTTT. This codes for CATSRGDSSGNTIYF. The rearrangement links TRBV15 to TRBJ1-3, with 7 positions matching TRBD1. Germline V lookup: CDR1 LNHNV, CDR2 YYDKDF (reference sequence). V gave up 1 base and J gave up 0 bases; unmatched junction bases: 0. This CDR3 comprises 15 residues.

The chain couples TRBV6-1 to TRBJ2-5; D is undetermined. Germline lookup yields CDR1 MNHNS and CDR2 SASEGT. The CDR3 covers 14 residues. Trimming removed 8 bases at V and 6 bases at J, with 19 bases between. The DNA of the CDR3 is TGTGCCAGCTTAGTGAGGTCGGTGGTTCAGACCCAGTACTTC. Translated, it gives CASLVRSVVQTQYF.

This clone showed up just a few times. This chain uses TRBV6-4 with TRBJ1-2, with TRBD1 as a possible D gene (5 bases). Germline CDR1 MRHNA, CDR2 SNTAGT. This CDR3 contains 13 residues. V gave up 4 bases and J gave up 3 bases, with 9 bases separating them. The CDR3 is CASSAAGDYGYTF. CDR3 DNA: TGTGCCAGCAGTGCCGCGGGGGACTATGGCTACACCTTC.

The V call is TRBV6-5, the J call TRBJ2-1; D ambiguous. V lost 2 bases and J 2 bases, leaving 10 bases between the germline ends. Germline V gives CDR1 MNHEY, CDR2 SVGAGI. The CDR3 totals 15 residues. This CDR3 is CASSYVLAAYNEQFF. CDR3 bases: TGTGCCAGCAGTTACGTGTTAGCAGCCTACAATGAGCAGTTCTTC.

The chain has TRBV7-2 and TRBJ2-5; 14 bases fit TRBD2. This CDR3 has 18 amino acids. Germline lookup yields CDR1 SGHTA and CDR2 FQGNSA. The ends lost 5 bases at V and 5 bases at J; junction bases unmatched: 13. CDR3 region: CASSPRTSGGTLRETQYF. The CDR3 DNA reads TGTGCCAGCAGCCCAAGGACTAGCGGGGGGACCCTACGGGAGACCCAGTACTTC.

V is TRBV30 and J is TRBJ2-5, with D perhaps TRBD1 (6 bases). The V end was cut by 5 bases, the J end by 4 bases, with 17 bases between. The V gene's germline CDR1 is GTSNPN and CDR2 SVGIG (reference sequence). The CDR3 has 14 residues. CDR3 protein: CAWEAGTRGETQYF. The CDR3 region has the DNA TGTGCCTGGGAGGCGGGCACCAGGGGAGAGACCCAGTACTTC. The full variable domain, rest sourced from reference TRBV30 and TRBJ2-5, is SQTIHQWPATLVQPVGSPLSLECTVEGTSNPNLYWYRQAAGRGLQLLFYSVGIGQISSEVPQNLSASRPQDRQFILSSKKLLLSDSGFYLCAWEAGTRGETQYFGPGTRLLVL.

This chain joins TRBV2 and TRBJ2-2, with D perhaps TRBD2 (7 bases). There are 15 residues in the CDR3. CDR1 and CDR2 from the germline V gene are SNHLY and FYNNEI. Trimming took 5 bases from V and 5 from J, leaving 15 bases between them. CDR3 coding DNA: TGTGCCAGCAGTACCGGGGGGCGCCTGACCGGGGAGCTGTTTTTT. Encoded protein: CASSTGGRLTGELFF. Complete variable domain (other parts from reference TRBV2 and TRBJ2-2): EPEVTQTPSHQVTQMGQEVILRCVPISNHLYFYWYRQILGQKVEFLVSFYNNEISEKSEIFDDQFSVERPDGSNFTLKIRSTKLEDSAMYFCASSTGGRLTGELFFGEGSRLTVL.

The CDR3 bases are TGTGCCAGCAGTTACTCGTACAGGGGGACCGGGGAGCTGTTTTTT. This translates into CASSYSYRGTGELFF. V is TRBV6-6 and J is TRBJ2-2; 8 nucleotides match TRBD1. Trimming at V came to 0 bases and at J to 5 bases, leaving 2 bases not matched to a gene. Looked up from germline, CDR1 is MNHNY and CDR2 is SVGAGI (reference sequence). The CDR3 has 15 amino acids.

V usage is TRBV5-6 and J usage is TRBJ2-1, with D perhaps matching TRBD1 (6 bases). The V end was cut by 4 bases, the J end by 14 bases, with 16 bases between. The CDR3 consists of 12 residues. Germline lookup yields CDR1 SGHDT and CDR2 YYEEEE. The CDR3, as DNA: TGTGCCAGCAGCGGGGGCTGGGCGATGGAGTTCTTC. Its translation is CASSGGWAMEFF.

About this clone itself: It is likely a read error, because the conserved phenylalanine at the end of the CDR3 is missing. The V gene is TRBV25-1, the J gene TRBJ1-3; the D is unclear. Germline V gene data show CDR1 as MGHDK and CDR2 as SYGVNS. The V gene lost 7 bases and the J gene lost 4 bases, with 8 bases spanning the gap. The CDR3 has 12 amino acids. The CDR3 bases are TGTGCCAGCAACGGGGAGGGAAACACCATATATCTT. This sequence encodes CASNGEGNTIYL.

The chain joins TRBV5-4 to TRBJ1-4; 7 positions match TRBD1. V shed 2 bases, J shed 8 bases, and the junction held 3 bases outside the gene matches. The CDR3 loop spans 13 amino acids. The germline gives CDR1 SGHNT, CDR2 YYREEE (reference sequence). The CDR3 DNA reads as TGTGCCAGCAGCTTAGGGACAGCCGAAAAACTGTTTTTT. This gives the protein CASSLGTAEKLFF.

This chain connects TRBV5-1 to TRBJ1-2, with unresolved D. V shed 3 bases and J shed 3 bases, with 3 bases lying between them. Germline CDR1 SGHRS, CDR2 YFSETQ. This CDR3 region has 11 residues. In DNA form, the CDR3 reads TGCGCCAGCAGCTCCGACTATGGCTACACCTTC. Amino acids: CASSSDYGYTF. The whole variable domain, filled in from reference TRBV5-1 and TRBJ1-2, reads KAGVTQTPRYLIKTRGQQVTLSCSPISGHRSVSWYQQTPGQGLQFLFEYFSETQRNKGNFPGRFSGRQFSNSRSEMNVSTLELGDSALYLCASSSDYGYTFGSGTRLTVV.